Here is one T cell receptor beta chain with its context. Antigen specificity is unknown. Sequenced by immunoSEQ multiplex PCR; TCRdb stores in-frame clones only, minus some. The sample carries tens of thousands of clones, 88% recorded once. This sample was included in a study of PD-L1 blockade in urothelial cancer. About the research overall: Treatment start was followed by blood analysis at 3 weeks (second dose) and again at 6 weeks. Typically, measured as a median, blood samples had 150,000 or so T cells.

Trimming removed 0 bases from V and 7 bases from J, with 19 bases in between. CDR1 and CDR2 from the germline V gene are SGDLS and YYNGEE. The CDR3 consists of 16 residues. Whole-study findings and limits: Durable benefit accompanied greater 3-week expansion of tumor-associated blood clones.

As for time point: peripheral blood 6 weeks after treatment start. It was locally advanced or metastatic urothelial carcinoma that patients had. The specimen comprised PBMCs, sampled around atezolizumab (anti-PD-L1) treatment. The chain combines TRBV9 with TRBJ1-2, with D perhaps matching TRBD1 (5 bases). This clonotype was obtained from a man aged 55 to 70 with urothelial cancer. The CDR3 DNA is TGTGCCAGCAGCGTAGTGTCCCAGGGATCTGCGGCTGGCTACACCTTC. This codes for CASSVVSQGSAAGYTF.